Listed below are T cell receptor beta chains from one sample, sequenced in a study of T cell repertoires in cytomegalovirus infection. TCRdb re-analysed the reads in MiXCR, keeping a single row per CDR3 protein. The sample carries about 830,000 distinct CDR3 sequences, about 33% recorded once. No cognate antigen is known for these TCRs. The source was cultured CD8+ T cells from PBMCs, collected from culture after CMV antigen stimulation. These receptors were taken from a human donor in good health (CMV status not recorded). Some clones in this sample may be carry-over from other donors' samples. CDR3s include the opening cysteine and the closing phenylalanine or tryptophan. The order of the fields is V gene, D gene, CDR3 protein. D genes are given only for firm matches.

v_gene: TRBV25-1; d_gene: NA; CDR3aa: CATSLVWPGELFF
v_gene: TRBV7-1; d_gene: TRBD1; CDR3aa: CASSGQGEGYTF
v_gene: TRBV4-2; d_gene: NA; CDR3aa: CASSRRKDLYGYTF
v_gene: TRBV27; d_gene: NA; CDR3aa: CASTFGTNTGELFF
v_gene: TRBV3-1; d_gene: NA; CDR3aa: CASSQDRLLFSTDTQYF
v_gene: TRBV4-3; d_gene: NA; CDR3aa: CASSQDKRGSTEAFF
v_gene: TRBV6-1; d_gene: TRBD1; CDR3aa: CASSPPTGTAKADTEAFF
v_gene: TRBV12-3/TRBV12-4; d_gene: NA; CDR3aa: CASSFTAKQHTEAFF
v_gene: TRBV12-3/TRBV12-4; d_gene: NA; CDR3aa: CASIGTEANTEAFF
v_gene: TRBV20-1; d_gene: TRBD1; CDR3aa: CSARWSGGNTGELFF
v_gene: TRBV6-1; d_gene: TRBD1; CDR3aa: CASGKKGASNQPQHF
v_gene: TRBV7-8; d_gene: TRBD2; CDR3aa: CASSLPLAGAENEQFF
v_gene: TRBV19; d_gene: NA; CDR3aa: CASSIRDSGRHEQFF
v_gene: TRBV7-9; d_gene: NA; CDR3aa: CASSSGSLDGYTF
v_gene: TRBV6-4; d_gene: NA; CDR3aa: CASSDSQGTDTQYF
v_gene: TRBV5-5; d_gene: NA; CDR3aa: CASSQPNKGNSGNTIYF
v_gene: TRBV4-1; d_gene: NA; CDR3aa: CASSQVPPYGYTF
v_gene: TRBV12-3/TRBV12-4; d_gene: NA; CDR3aa: CASSLAGSRAYQPQHF
v_gene: TRBV7-2; d_gene: NA; CDR3aa: CASSQRFATMNTEAFF
v_gene: TRBV12-3/TRBV12-4; d_gene: NA; CDR3aa: CASSLGRRGPYGYTF
v_gene: TRBV28; d_gene: NA; CDR3aa: CASSSEISLGVGTNIQYF
v_gene: TRBV7-6; d_gene: TRBD2; CDR3aa: CASSLNHPGGEETQYF
v_gene: TRBV6-1; d_gene: TRBD1; CDR3aa: CASSVRGGEGYTF
v_gene: TRBV7-8; d_gene: TRBD1; CDR3aa: CASRWTGGVGNEQFF
v_gene: TRBV2; d_gene: TRBD2; CDR3aa: CAARLAGDLSTDTQYF
v_gene: TRBV25-1; d_gene: TRBD1; CDR3aa: CASSHDRANEKLFF
v_gene: TRBV5-6; d_gene: NA; CDR3aa: CASSKSQGRGAEAFF
v_gene: TRBV14; d_gene: NA; CDR3aa: CARSPISAGTDTQYF
v_gene: TRBV29-1; d_gene: NA; CDR3aa: CSVEDARSSEYYNEQFF
v_gene: TRBV6-5; d_gene: NA; CDR3aa: CASSPRPRSTDTQYF
v_gene: TRBV11-2; d_gene: NA; CDR3aa: CASSLDLGVWETQYF
v_gene: TRBV27; d_gene: TRBD2; CDR3aa: CASTPGTSGTGELFF
v_gene: TRBV10-3; d_gene: NA; CDR3aa: CAISYVGELFF
v_gene: TRBV6-5; d_gene: NA; CDR3aa: CASTEGSSGYTF
v_gene: TRBV7-9; d_gene: NA; CDR3aa: CASRDRYSYEQYF
v_gene: TRBV20-1; d_gene: NA; CDR3aa: CSARGPGYNEQFF
v_gene: TRBV4-1; d_gene: NA; CDR3aa: CASSQDYRDRVWETQYF
v_gene: TRBV4-2; d_gene: TRBD2; CDR3aa: CASSHTSPGLANEQYF
v_gene: TRBV9; d_gene: TRBD1; CDR3aa: CASSVDDRATDTQYF
v_gene: TRBV29-1; d_gene: NA; CDR3aa: CSVLSGPASGTF
v_gene: TRBV28; d_gene: TRBD2; CDR3aa: CASSITSGGLEETQYF
v_gene: TRBV6-5; d_gene: TRBD2; CDR3aa: CASSATSATDTQYF
v_gene: TRBV4-1; d_gene: TRBD1; CDR3aa: CASSQEKPGQGYEQYF
v_gene: TRBV6-5; d_gene: NA; CDR3aa: CASSYLGSFISSGELFF
v_gene: TRBV7-8; d_gene: TRBD2; CDR3aa: CASSFWAGGSTDTQYF